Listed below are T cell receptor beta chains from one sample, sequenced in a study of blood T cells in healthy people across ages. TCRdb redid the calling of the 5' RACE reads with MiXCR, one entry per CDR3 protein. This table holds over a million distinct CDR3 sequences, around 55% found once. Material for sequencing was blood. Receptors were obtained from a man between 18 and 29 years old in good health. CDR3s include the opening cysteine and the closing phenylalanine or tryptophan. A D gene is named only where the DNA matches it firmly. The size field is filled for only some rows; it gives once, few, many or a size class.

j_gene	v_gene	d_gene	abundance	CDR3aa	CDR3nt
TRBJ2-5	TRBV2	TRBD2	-	CASSSFSGGTQETQYF	TGTGCCAGCAGTTCTTTTAGCGGGGGGACCCAAGAGACCCAGTACTTC
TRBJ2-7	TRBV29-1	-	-	CSVEASGEQYF	TGCAGCGTTGAAGCTTCGGGCGAGCAGTACTTC
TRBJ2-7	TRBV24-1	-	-	CATSTEKTYEQYF	TGTGCCACCTCGACAGAAAAAACCTACGAGCAGTACTTC
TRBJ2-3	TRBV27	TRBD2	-	CASNRLAGADTQYF	TGTGCCAGTAACCGACTAGCGGGAGCAGATACGCAGTATTTT
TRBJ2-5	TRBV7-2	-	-	CASTLEGQETQYF	TGTGCCAGCACCCTCGAGGGTCAAGAGACCCAGTACTTC
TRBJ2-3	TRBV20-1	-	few	CSATVPGVRTDTQYF	TGCAGTGCTACCGTCCCAGGGGTTCGGACAGATACGCAGTATTTT
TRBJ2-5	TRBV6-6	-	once	CASSATIRQETQYF	TGTGCCAGCAGTGCAACTATCCGGCAAGAGACCCAGTACTTC
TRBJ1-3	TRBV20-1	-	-	CSAAGISGNTIYF	TGCAGTGCAGCAGGGATCTCTGGAAACACCATATATTTT
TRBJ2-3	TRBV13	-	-	CASSSIKEGTDTQYF	TGTGCCAGCAGCTCCATCAAAGAAGGCACAGATACGCAGTATTTT
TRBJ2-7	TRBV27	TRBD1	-	CASSPGTDGSYEQYF	TGTGCCAGCAGTCCCGGGACAGACGGCTCCTACGAGCAGTACTTC
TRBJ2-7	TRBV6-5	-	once	CASSLRQSDEQYF	TGTGCCAGCAGCTTACGACAGTCCGACGAGCAGTACTTC
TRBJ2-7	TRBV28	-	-	CASSFRGGFNEQYF	TGTGCCAGCAGTTTTAGAGGGGGTTTTAACGAGCAGTACTTC
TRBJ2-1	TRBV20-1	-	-	CSASWGEQFF	TGCAGTGCTAGTTGGGGGGAGCAGTTCTTC
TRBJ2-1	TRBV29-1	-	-	CSVDDLGDEQFF	TGCAGCGTCGACGACCTGGGGGATGAGCAGTTCTTC
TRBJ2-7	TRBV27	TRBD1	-	CASSLSTTGSQEQYF	TGTGCCAGCAGTTTATCGACGACAGGGTCTCAAGAGCAGTACTTC
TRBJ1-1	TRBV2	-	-	CASNTRGGGEAFF	TGTGCCAGCAACACCCGAGGGGGGGGTGAAGCTTTCTTT
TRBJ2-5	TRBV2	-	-	CASSEVGSALLRGVQETQYF	TGTGCCAGCAGTGAAGTTGGTAGTGCCTTATTACGGGGTGTCCAAGAGACCCAGTACTTC
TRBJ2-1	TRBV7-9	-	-	CASSLFSWYYNEQFF	TGTGCCAGCAGCTTATTTAGCTGGTACTACAATGAGCAGTTCTTC
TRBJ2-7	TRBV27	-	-	CASILSEQYF	TGTGCCAGCATCCTCTCCGAGCAGTACTTC
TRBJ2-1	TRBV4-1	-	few	CASSQELALSYNEQFF	TGCGCCAGCAGCCAAGAACTAGCCTTGTCCTACAATGAGCAGTTCTTC
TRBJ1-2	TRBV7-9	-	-	CASSPTLMGPDYGYTF	TGTGCCAGCAGCCCGACTTTGATGGGGCCGGACTATGGCTACACCTTC
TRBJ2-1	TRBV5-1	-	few	CASSSFEVDEQFF	TGCGCCAGCAGCTCCTTCGAAGTTGATGAGCAGTTCTTC
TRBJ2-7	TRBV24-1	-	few	CATSDSATAYEQYF	TGTGCCACCAGTGACTCGGCTACAGCGTACGAGCAGTACTTC
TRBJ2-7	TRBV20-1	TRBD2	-	CSASRTSGSPYEQYF	TGCAGTGCTTCAAGGACTAGCGGGAGCCCCTACGAGCAGTACTTC
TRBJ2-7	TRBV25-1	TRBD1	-	CASSYSGQEFYEQYF	TGTGCCAGCAGTTACTCGGGACAGGAATTCTACGAGCAGTACTTC
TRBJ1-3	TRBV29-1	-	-	CSVGAGGGNTIYF	TGCAGCGTTGGGGCAGGAGGCGGAAACACCATATATTTT
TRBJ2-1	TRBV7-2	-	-	CASSLAPFDEQFF	TGTGCCAGCAGCTTAGCCCCGTTCGATGAGCAGTTCTTC
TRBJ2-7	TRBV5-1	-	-	CASSLGETGSDEQYF	TGCGCCAGCAGCTTGGGGGAGACAGGCTCGGACGAGCAGTACTTC
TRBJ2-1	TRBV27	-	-	CASSLRTASYNEQFF	TGTGCCAGCAGTTTAAGGACAGCTTCCTACAATGAGCAGTTCTTC
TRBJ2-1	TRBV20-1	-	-	CSAATQGRRSYNEQFF	TGCAGTGCTGCCACACAGGGGAGGAGGTCCTACAATGAGCAGTTCTTC
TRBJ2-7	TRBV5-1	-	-	CASSSFSGDYEQYF	TGCGCCAGCAGCTCGTTTTCCGGGGACTACGAGCAGTACTTC
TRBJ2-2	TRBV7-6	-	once	CASSIHTGELFF	TGTGCCAGCAGCATACACACCGGGGAGCTGTTTTTT
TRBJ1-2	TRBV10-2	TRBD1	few	CASSESNRGLYGYTF	TGCGCCAGCAGTGAGTCGAACAGGGGGCTCTATGGCTACACCTTC
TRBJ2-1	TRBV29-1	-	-	CSVRVGNYNEQFF	TGCAGCGTTCGGGTGGGCAACTACAATGAGCAGTTCTTC
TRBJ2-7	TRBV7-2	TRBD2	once	CASSSRSGRAYEQYF	TGTGCCAGCAGCTCCCGTAGCGGGAGGGCCTACGAGCAGTACTTC
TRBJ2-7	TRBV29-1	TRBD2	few	CSVPGLGREGSYEQYF	TGCAGCGTCCCAGGATTGGGGAGGGAGGGCTCCTACGAGCAGTACTTC
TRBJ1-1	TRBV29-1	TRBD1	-	CSGTGRMGNTEAFF	TGCAGCGGGACAGGGAGGATGGGGAACACTGAAGCTTTCTTT
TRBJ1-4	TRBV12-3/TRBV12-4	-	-	CASSLSGNNEKLFF	TGTGCCAGCAGTTTATCCGGGAATAATGAAAAACTGTTTTTT
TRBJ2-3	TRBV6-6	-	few	CASGGHRTDTQYF	TGTGCCAGCGGTGGGCACCGCACAGATACGCAGTATTTT
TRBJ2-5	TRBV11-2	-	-	CASSYFSQETQYF	TGTGCCAGCAGCTACTTCTCGCAAGAGACCCAGTACTTC
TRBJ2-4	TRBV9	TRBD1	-	CASPNQRGGFIEAKNIQYF	TGTGCCAGCCCAAACCAGAGAGGGGGCTTTATAGAGGCCAAAAACATTCAGTACTTC
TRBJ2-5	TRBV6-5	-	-	CASSRSWEETQYF	TGTGCCAGCAGCCGTTCCTGGGAAGAGACCCAGTACTTC
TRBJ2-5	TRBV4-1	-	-	CASSQTVSVQETQYF	TGCGCCAGCAGCCAAACGGTATCCGTCCAAGAGACCCAGTACTTC
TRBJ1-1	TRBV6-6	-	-	CASSFSQGFGTEAFF	TGTGCCAGCAGTTTTTCCCAGGGTTTCGGCACTGAAGCTTTCTTT
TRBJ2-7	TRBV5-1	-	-	CASSTRAGWDEQYF	TGCGCCAGCAGCACCAGGGCAGGGTGGGACGAGCAGTACTTC
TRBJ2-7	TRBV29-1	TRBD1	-	CSVDGGTGADYEQYF	TGCAGCGTTGATGGCGGGACAGGGGCTGACTACGAGCAGTACTTC
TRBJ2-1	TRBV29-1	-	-	CSVAATEGDEQFF	TGCAGCGTTGCAGCAACGGAGGGGGATGAGCAGTTCTTC
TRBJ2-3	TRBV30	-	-	CAWSVRAPDTQYF	TGTGCCTGGAGTGTACGGGCGCCTGATACGCAGTATTTT
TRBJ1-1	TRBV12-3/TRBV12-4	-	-	CASSPSGAEAFF	TGTGCCAGCAGCCCCTCAGGGGCTGAAGCTTTCTTT
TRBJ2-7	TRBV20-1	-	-	CSASGADSYEQYF	TGCAGTGCTAGCGGCGCCGACTCCTACGAGCAGTACTTC
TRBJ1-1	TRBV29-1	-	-	CSVREVGYTEAFF	TGCAGCGTGAGGGAAGTTGGTTACACTGAAGCTTTCTTT